Listed here are 11 T cell receptor beta chains from one sample, sequenced in a study of cytomegalovirus exposure and HLA in healthy donors. 60 Vbeta and 13 Jbeta primers were used in PCR. Data came from immunoSEQ multiplex PCR; TCRdb stores just in-frame clones and leaves some out. The data hold under 150,000 clones, with about 80% observed a single time. The material sequenced was PBMCs. These receptors all come from a male donor in good health and CMV-seronegative.

This chain joins TRBV30 and TRBJ2-7; TRBD2 aligns across 7 bases. Germline trimming cut 1 base from V and 4 bases from J; bases unmatched to any gene: 10. CDR1 is GTSNPN, CDR2 SVGIG, per germline (reference sequence). The CDR3 is 15 amino acids. The CDR3 here is CAWSAGGGSRYEQYF. CDR3 coding DNA: TGTGCCTGGAGTGCCGGCGGCGGGAGTCGGTACGAGCAGTACTTC.

V usage is TRBV4-3 and J usage is TRBJ2-4; 9 bases line up with TRBD1. This CDR3 spans 19 amino acids. The trim removed 0 bases at V and 2 bases at J, leaving 11 bases unmatched. Germline V CDR1 and CDR2: LGHNA, YSLEER. The CDR3 loop reads CASSQEWDRVRVTKNIQYF. The DNA for the CDR3 is TGCGCCAGCAGCCAAGAGTGGGACAGGGTAAGGGTGACCAAAAACATTCAGTACTTC.

This chain links TRBV2 with TRBJ1-3; D remains unclear. The CDR3 spans 15 residues. V gave up 6 bases and J gave up 0 bases, with 12 bases separating them. CDR1 SNHLY and CDR2 FYNNEI come from the germline V gene. The DNA for the CDR3 is TGTGCCAGCAGCCACGACACGAGCTCTGGAAACACCATATATTTT. This encodes CASSHDTSSGNTIYF.

The genes are TRBV4-1 and TRBJ2-3; D unresolved. CDR3 length: 15 residues. V lost 0 bases, J lost 4 bases, and 11 bases lay in between. Germline V gene sequence: CDR1 MGHRA, CDR2 YSYEKL. The CDR3 protein is CASSQDIWAADTQYF. The DNA of the CDR3 is TGCGCCAGCAGCCAAGATATTTGGGCAGCAGATACGCAGTATTTT.

CDR3 nucleotides: TGTGCCAGCAGCTTGGCGTCAAAGGGGGCAAAACTGTTTTTT. It translates to CASSLASKGAKLFF. The chain uses TRBV5-8 and TRBJ1-4; 7 bases fit TRBD1. The CDR3 sequence is 14 residues long. CDR1 is SGHTS, CDR2 YDEGEE, per germline. The J segment lost 10 bases and the V segment lost 0 bases, leaving 6 bases of the junction unmatched.

Details on this clone: A read error may produce the germline difference seen at one junction end. The rearrangement joins TRBV7-9 to TRBJ2-5; D is possibly TRBD2 (5 bases). Germline CDR1 is SEHNR and CDR2 is FQNEAQ (reference sequence). The CDR3 is 15 residues long. In DNA, the CDR3 is TGTTCCAGCAGCTTAGGTGCCGGGATTCAAGAGACCCAGTACTTC. It is translated as CSSSLGAGIQETQYF.

This chain links TRBV10-3 with TRBJ1-2; TRBD1 aligns across 8 bases. The CDR3 covers 13 residues. V lost 0 bases to trimming and J lost 10 bases; unmatched junction nucleotides: 4. CDR1 ENHRY and CDR2 SYGVKD come from the germline V gene. The CDR3 sequence: CAISESGQGAYTF. The CDR3 DNA follows: TGTGCCATCAGTGAGTCAGGGCAGGGGGCCTACACCTTC.

This chain joins TRBV18 and TRBJ2-7; 10 nucleotides match TRBD2. There are 15 residues in the CDR3. The junction had 4 bases not matched to a gene; V was cut back by 3 bases and J by 2 bases. CDR1 is KGHSH and CDR2 is LQKENI in the germline V gene. CDR3 nucleotides: TGTGCCAGCTCACCGACTAGCGGGCTGACCTACGAGCAGTACTTC. It yields the protein CASSPTSGLTYEQYF.

This clone was counted only a few times. Its ends do not fully match the called genes, so a read error is possible. The chain links TRBV6-1 to TRBJ2-3, with TRBD2 identical over 9 bases. CDR1 is MNHNS, CDR2 SASEGT, per germline. This CDR3 contains 15 residues. The CDR3 DNA sequence: TGTGCCAGCATTGAACGGAGCGGGGGGCCAGATACGCAGTATTTT. It is translated as CASIERSGGPDTQYF.

This clone was counted once. The rearrangement joins TRBV1 to TRBJ2-4; the table gives TRBD2 as D, unverified against the DNA. TRBV1 is marked as a pseudogene. CDR3 size: 15 residues. The CDR3, as DNA: TGCACCAGAGGCACGGGGGTAAGAGCCAAAAACATTCAGTACTTC. It specifies CTRGTGVRAKNIQYF.

The rearrangement links TRBV6-6 to TRBJ2-3, with a weak D call TRBD2 (5 bases). The CDR3 totals 14 residues. Trimming removed 6 bases from V and 2 bases from J, with 12 bases in between. CDR1 MNHNY and CDR2 SVGAGI come from the germline V gene (reference sequence). The CDR3 DNA follows: TGTGCCAGCAGACTAGGCCCCCTCACAGATACGCAGTATTTT. Protein: CASRLGPLTDTQYF.